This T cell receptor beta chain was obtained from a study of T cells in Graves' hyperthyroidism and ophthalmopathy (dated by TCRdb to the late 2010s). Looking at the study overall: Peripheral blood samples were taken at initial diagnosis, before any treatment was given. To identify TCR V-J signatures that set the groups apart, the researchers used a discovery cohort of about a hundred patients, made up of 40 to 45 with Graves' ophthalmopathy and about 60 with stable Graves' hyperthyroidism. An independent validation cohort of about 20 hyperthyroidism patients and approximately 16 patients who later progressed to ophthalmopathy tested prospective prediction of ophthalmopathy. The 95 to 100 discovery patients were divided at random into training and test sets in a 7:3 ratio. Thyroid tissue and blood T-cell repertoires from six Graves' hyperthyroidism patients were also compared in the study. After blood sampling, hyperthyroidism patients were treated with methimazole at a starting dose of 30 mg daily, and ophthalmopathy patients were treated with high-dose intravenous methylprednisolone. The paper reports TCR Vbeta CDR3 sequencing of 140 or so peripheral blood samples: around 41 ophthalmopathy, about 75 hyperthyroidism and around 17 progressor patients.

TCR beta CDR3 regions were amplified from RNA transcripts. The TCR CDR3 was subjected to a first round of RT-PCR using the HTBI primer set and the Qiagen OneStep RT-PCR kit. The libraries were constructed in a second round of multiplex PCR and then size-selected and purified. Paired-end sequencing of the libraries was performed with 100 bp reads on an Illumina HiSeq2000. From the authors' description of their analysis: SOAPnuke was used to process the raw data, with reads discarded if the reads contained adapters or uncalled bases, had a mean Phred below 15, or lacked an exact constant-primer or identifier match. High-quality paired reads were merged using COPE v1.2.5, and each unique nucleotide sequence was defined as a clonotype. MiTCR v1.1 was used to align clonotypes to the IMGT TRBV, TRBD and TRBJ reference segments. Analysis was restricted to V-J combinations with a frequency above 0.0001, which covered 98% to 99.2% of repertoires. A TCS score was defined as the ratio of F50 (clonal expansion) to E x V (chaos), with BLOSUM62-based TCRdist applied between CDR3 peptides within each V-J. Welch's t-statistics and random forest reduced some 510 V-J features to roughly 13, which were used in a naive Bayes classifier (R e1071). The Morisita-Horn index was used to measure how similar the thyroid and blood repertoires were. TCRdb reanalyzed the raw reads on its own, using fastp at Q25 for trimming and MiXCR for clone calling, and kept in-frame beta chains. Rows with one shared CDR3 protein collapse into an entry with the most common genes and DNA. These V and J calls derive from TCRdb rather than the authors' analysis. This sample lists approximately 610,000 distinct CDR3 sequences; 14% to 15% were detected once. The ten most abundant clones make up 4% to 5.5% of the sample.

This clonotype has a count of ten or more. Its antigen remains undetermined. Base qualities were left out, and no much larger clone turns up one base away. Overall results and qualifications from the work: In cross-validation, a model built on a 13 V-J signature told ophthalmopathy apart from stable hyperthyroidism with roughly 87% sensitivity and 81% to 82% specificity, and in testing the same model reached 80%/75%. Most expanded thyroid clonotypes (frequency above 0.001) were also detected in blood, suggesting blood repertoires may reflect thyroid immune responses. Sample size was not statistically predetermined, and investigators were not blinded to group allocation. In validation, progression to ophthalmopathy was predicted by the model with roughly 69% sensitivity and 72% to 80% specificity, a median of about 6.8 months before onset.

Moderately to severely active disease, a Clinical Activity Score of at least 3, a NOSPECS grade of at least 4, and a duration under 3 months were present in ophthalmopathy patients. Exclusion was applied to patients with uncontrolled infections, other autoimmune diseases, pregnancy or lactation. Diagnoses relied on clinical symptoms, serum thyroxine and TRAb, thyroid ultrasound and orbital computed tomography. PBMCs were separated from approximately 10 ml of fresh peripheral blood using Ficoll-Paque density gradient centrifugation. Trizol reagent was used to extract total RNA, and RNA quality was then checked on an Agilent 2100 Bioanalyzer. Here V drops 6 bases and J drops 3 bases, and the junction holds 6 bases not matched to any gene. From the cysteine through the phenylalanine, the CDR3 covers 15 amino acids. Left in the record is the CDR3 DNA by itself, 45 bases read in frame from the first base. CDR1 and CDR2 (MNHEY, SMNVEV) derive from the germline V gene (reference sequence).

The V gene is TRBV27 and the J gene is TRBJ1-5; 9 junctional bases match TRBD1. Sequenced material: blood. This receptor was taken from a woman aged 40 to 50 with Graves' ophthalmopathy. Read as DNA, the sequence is TGTGCCAGCAGCTTCCGGGACAGGGCCAATCAGCCCCAGCATTTT. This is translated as CASSFRDRANQPQHF.